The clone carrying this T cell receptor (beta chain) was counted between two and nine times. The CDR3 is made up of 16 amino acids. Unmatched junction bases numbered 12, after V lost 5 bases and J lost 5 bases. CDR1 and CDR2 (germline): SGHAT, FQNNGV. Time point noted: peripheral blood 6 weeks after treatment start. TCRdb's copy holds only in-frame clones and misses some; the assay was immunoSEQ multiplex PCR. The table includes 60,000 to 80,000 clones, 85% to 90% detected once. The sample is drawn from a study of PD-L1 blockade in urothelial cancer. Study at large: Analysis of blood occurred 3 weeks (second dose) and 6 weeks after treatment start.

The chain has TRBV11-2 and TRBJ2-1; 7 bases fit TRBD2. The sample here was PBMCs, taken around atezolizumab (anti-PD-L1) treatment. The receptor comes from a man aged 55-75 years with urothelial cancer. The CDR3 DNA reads TGTGCCAGCAGCGAAAAGCGCCCAGGGACTAACAATGAGCAGTTCTTC. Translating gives CASSEKRPGTNNEQFF.